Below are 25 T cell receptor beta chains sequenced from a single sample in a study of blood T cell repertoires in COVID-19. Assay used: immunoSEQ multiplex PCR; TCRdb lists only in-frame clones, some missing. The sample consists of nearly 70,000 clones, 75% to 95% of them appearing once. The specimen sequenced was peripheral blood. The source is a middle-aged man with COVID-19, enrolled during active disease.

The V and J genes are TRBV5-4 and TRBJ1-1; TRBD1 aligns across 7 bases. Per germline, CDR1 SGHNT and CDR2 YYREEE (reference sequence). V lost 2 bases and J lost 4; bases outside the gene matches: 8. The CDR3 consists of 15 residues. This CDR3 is CASSFSDRVVTEAFF. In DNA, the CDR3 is TGTGCCAGCAGCTTTTCCGACAGGGTCGTCACTGAAGCTTTCTTT.

DNA of the CDR3: TGTGCCAGCAGCTTTGTAGGGGGGGGGCGCAGGGCTTTCTTT. This codes for CASSFVGGGRRAFF. V and J are TRBV5-4 and TRBJ1-1, with D possibly being TRBD1 (6 bases). Per the germline V gene, CDR1 is SGHNT and CDR2 is YYREEE (reference sequence). The CDR3 has 14 amino acids. With 2 bases removed from V and 11 bases from J, the gap between germline ends came to 19 bases.

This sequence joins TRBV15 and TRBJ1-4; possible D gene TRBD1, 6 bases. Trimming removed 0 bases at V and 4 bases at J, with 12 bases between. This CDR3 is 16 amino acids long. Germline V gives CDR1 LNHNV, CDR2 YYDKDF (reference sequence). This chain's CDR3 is CATSRDFGQSNEKLFF. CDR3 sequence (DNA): TGTGCCACCAGCAGAGATTTCGGACAGAGTAATGAAAAACTGTTTTTT.

The CDR3 nucleotides are TGTGCAAGTCGCTTAGCCGGGACAGGGGGTGGGACTGAAGCTTTCTTT. Protein sequence: CASRLAGTGGGTEAFF. The chain carries TRBV12-2 and TRBJ1-1; TRBD1 is the table's D call and was not checked against the DNA. TRBV12-2 is tagged as a pseudogene. This CDR3 is 16 amino acids long.

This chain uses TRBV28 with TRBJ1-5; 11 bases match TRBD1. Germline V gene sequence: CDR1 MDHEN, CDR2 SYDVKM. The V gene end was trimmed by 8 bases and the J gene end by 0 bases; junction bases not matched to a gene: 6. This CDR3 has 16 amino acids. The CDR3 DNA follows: TGTGCCAGCGGGACAGGGGGAGCTGGTAGCAATCAGCCCCAGCATTTT. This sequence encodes CASGTGGAGSNQPQHF.

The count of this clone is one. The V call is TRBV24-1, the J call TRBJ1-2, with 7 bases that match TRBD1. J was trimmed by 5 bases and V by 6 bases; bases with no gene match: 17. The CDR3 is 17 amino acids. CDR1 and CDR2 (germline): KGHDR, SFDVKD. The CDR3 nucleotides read TGTGCCACCAGTCATGGTGACAGGGCAAGGCTTAGGTATGGCTACACCTTC. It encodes CATSHGDRARLRYGYTF.

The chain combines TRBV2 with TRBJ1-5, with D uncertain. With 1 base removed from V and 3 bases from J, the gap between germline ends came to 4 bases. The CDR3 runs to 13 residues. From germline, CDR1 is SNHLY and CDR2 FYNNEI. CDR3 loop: CASSEGLNQPQHF. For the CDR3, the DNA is TGTGCCAGCAGTGAAGGGCTCAATCAGCCCCAGCATTTT.

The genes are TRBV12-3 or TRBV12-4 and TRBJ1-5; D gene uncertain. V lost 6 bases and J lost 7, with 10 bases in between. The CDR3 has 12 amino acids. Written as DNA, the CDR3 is TGTGCCAGCAGCCGATGGCCCCAGCCCCAGCATTTT. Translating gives CASSRWPQPQHF.

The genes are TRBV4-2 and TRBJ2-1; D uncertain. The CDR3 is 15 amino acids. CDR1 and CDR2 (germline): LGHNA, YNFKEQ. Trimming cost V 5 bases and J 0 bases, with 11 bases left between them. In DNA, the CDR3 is TGTGCCAGCAGCTCGTACGATAGCTCCTACAATGAGCAGTTCTTC. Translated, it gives CASSSYDSSYNEQFF.

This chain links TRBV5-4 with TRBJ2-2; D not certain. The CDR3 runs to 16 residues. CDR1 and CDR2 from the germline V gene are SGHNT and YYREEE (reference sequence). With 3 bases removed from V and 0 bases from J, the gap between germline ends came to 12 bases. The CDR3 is CASSYQAFANTGELFF. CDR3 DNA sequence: TGTGCCAGCAGCTATCAGGCGTTCGCGAACACCGGGGAGCTGTTTTTT.

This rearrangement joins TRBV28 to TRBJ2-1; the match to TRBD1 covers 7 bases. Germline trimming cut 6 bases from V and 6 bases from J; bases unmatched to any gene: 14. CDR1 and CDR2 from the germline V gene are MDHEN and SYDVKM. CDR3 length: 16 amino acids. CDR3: CASRRQGEILSNEQFF. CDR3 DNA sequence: TGTGCCAGCAGACGACAGGGTGAAATTCTTTCCAATGAGCAGTTCTTC.

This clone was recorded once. The CDR3 DNA is TGTGCCAGCAGTTTACAGGGCCCCTACAATCAGCCCCAGCATTTT. Protein product: CASSLQGPYNQPQHF. This chain connects TRBV6-5 to TRBJ1-5; D is perhaps TRBD1 (6 bases). Germline V gene data show CDR1 as MNHEY and CDR2 as SVGAGI. This CDR3 is built from 15 residues. The V gene lost 4 bases and the J gene lost 3 bases, with 13 bases spanning the gap.

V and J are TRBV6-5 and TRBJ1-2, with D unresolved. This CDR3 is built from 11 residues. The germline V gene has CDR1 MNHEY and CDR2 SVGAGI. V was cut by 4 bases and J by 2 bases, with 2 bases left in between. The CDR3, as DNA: TGTGCCAGCAGTTCAAACTATGGCTACACCTTC. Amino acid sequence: CASSSNYGYTF.

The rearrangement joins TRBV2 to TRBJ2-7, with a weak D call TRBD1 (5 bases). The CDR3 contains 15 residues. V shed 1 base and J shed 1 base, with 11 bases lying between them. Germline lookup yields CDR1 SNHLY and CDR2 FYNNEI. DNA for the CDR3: TGTGCCAGCAGTGAAGAGGGGTTCGCATCCTACGAGCAGTACTTC. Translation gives CASSEEGFASYEQYF.

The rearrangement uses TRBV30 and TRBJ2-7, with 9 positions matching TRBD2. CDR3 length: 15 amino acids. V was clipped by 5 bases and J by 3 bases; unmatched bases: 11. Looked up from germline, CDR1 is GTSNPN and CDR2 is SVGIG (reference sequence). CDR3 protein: CAWGRGGADFYEQYF. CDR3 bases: TGTGCCTGGGGTCGCGGGGGGGCCGATTTCTACGAGCAGTACTTC.

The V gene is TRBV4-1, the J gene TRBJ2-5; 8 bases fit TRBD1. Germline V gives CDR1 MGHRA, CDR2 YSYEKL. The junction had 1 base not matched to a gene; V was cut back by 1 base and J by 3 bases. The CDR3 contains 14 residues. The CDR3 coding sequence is TGCGCCAGCAGCCAAGGGACAGGGAAAGAGACCCAGTACTTC. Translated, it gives CASSQGTGKETQYF.

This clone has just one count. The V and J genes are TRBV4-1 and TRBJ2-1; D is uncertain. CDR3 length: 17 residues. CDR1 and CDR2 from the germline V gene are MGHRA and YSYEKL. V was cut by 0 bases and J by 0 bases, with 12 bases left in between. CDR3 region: CASSQDPGGSSYNEQFF. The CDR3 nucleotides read TGCGCCAGCAGCCAAGATCCAGGTGGATCCTCCTACAATGAGCAGTTCTTC.

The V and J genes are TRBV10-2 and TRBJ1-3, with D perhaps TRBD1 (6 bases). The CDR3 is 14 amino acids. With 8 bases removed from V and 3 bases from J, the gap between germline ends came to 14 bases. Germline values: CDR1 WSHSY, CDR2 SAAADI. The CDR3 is CASSEQGFGNTIYF. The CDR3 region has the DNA TGCGCCAGCTCCGAACAGGGATTTGGAAACACCATATATTTT.

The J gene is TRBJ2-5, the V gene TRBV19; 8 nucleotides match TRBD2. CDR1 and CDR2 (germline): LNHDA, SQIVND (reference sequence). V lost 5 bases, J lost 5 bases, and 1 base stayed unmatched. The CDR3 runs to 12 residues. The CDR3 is CASSRGGETQYF. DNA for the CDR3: TGTGCCAGTAGTCGGGGGGGCGAGACCCAGTACTTC.

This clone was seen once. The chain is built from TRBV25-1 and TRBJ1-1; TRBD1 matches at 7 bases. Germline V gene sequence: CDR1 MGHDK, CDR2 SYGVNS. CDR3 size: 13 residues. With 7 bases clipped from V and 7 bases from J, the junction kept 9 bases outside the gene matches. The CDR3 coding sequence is TGTGCCAGCAAAACAGGGGATCTAGGTGAAGCTTTCTTT. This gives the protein CASKTGDLGEAFF.

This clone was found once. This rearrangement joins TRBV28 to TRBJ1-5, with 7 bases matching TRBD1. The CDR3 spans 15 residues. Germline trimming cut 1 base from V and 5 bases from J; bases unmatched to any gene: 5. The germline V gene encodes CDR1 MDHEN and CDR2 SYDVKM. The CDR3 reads CASSLLGQDDQPQHF. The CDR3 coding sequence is TGTGCCAGCAGTTTATTAGGACAGGACGATCAGCCCCAGCATTTT.

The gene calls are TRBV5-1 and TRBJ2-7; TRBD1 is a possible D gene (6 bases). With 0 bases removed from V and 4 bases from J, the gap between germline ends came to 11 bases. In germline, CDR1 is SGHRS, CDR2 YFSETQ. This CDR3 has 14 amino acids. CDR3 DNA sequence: TGCGCCAGCAGCTTGGTGGAACAGGGTTACGAGCAGTACTTC. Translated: CASSLVEQGYEQYF. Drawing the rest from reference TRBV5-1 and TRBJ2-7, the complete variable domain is KAGVTQTPRYLIKTRGQQVTLSCSPISGHRSVSWYQQTPGQGLQFLFEYFSETQRNKGNFPGRFSGRQFSNSRSEMNVSTLELGDSALYLCASSLVEQGYEQYFGPGTRLTVT.

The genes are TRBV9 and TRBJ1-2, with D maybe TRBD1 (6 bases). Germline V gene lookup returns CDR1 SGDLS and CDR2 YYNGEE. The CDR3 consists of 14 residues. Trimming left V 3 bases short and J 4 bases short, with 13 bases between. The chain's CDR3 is CASSETGTSYGYTF. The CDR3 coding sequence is TGTGCCAGCAGCGAAACAGGGACAAGCTATGGCTACACCTTC.

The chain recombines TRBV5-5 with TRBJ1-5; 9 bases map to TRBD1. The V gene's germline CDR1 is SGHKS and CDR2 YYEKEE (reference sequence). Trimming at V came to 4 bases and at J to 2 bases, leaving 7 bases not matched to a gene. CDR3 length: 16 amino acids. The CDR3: CASSNGTGLGNQPQHF. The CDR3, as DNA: TGTGCCAGCAGCAACGGGACAGGGCTGGGCAATCAGCCCCAGCATTTT.

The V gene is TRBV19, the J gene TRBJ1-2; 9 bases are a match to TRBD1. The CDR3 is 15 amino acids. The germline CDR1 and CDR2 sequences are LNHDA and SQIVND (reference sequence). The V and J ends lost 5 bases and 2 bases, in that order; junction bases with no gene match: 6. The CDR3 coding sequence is TGTGCCAGTAGTCCGACCGGGACAGGGAACTATGGCTACACCTTC. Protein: CASSPTGTGNYGYTF.